This entry lists 21 T cell receptor beta chains sequenced from one sample in a study of blood T cell repertoires in COVID-19. Generated by immunoSEQ multiplex PCR, the TCRdb table keeps only in-frame clones and is missing some. The top ten clones hold 4.9% of a sample with roughly 260,000 clones, approximately 82% of them seen once. The sequenced sample was peripheral blood. The receptors stem from an elderly woman with active or convalescent COVID-19.

This chain links TRBV5-1 with TRBJ2-3, with TRBD1 as a possible D gene (6 bases). CDR1 is SGHRS, CDR2 YFSETQ, per germline. CDR3 length equals 16 residues. The V gene lost 0 bases and the J gene lost 3 bases, with 14 bases spanning the gap. DNA for the CDR3: TGCGCCAGCAGCTTGGTGGGCAGGGGAGTTACAGATACGCAGTATTTT. Translated: CASSLVGRGVTDTQYF.

The V call is TRBV10-3, the J call TRBJ2-3; D possibly corresponds to TRBD2 (5 bases). V was cut by 0 bases and J by 3 bases, with 10 bases left in between. This CDR3 has 15 residues. The V gene's germline CDR1 is ENHRY and CDR2 SYGVKD. The CDR3 region has the DNA TGTGCCATCAGTGAGTCTTCCAGGAGGACAGATACGCAGTATTTT. Its protein product is CAISESSRRTDTQYF.

In this sample, this clone turned up once. The chain uses TRBV5-1 and TRBJ1-1; possibly TRBD1 for D (5 bases). The CDR3 has 12 amino acids. Trimming pared 0 bases from V and 8 bases from J, leaving 8 bases between. Germline V lookup: CDR1 SGHRS, CDR2 YFSETQ. CDR3 sequence (DNA): TGCGCCAGCAGCTTGGACGGGGGAGAAGCTTTCTTT. This sequence encodes CASSLDGGEAFF. Using reference TRBV5-1 and TRBJ1-1 for the parts outside the CDR3, the full variable domain is KAGVTQTPRYLIKTRGQQVTLSCSPISGHRSVSWYQQTPGQGLQFLFEYFSETQRNKGNFPGRFSGRQFSNSRSEMNVSTLELGDSALYLCASSLDGGEAFFGQGTRLTVV.

The chain uses TRBV3-1 (or the pseudogene TRBV3-2) and TRBJ1-2; 9 positions agree with TRBD1. Losses at the gene ends were 4 bases for V and 0 bases for J; bases not matched to a gene: 3. Germline loops: CDR1 LGHDT, CDR2 YNNKEL (reference sequence). The CDR3 extends over 15 amino acids. CDR3 in DNA: TGTGCCAGCAGCCTCCGGGACAGGGCTAACTATGGCTACACCTTC. Its translation: CASSLRDRANYGYTF.

This rearrangement joins TRBV4-1 to TRBJ1-1, with a possible D match to TRBD1 (5 bases). The V gene lost 5 bases and the J gene lost 3 bases, with 16 bases spanning the gap. The CDR3 sequence is 15 residues long. Germline V gene sequence: CDR1 MGHRA, CDR2 YSYEKL. This CDR3 is CASSTQTASDTEAFF. The CDR3, as DNA: TGCGCCAGCAGCACCCAGACAGCGTCAGACACTGAAGCTTTCTTT.

The chain links TRBV6-4 to TRBJ2-3; maybe TRBD1 (6 bases). This CDR3 contains 14 residues. From germline, CDR1 is MRHNA and CDR2 SNTAGT. V was trimmed by 5 bases and J by 2 bases, leaving 11 bases between them. This chain's CDR3 is CASSPGTTTDTQYF. DNA of the CDR3: TGTGCCAGCAGTCCCGGGACAACCACAGATACGCAGTATTTT.

The rearrangement links TRBV30 to TRBJ2-1, with 7 bases identical to TRBD1. CDR1 is GTSNPN and CDR2 is SVGIG in the germline V gene (reference sequence). The V and J ends lost 8 bases and 9 bases, in that order; junction bases with no gene match: 10. CDR3 length: 12 residues. The CDR3 sequence is CAGARGPTEQFF. The CDR3 DNA sequence: TGTGCCGGAGCTAGGGGGCCCACTGAGCAGTTCTTC. The whole variable domain, filled in from reference TRBV30 and TRBJ2-1, reads SQTIHQWPATLVQPVGSPLSLECTVEGTSNPNLYWYRQAAGRGLQLLFYSVGIGQISSEVPQNLSASRPQDRQFILSSKKLLLSDSGFYLCAGARGPTEQFFGPGTRLTVL.

The V and J genes are TRBV5-6 and TRBJ1-5; 8 nucleotides align to TRBD1. This CDR3 has 16 amino acids. J was trimmed by 7 bases and V by 0 bases; bases with no gene match: 9. The germline gives CDR1 SGHDT, CDR2 YYEEEE. The CDR3 spells CASSLGTGFVNQPQHF. DNA of the CDR3: TGTGCCAGCAGCTTGGGGACAGGGTTTGTCAACCAGCCCCAGCATTTT.

The chain joins TRBV19 to TRBJ2-7; 9 bases are a match to TRBD2. Germline V gene data show CDR1 as LNHDA and CDR2 as SQIVND (reference sequence). With V trimmed by 6 bases and J by 2 bases, 5 bases remained unmatched. The length of the CDR3 is 14 residues. The CDR3 DNA reads as TGTGCCAGTAGCCTAACTAGCGGGCCCTACGAGCAGTACTTC. Its translation is CASSLTSGPYEQYF.

This clone was recorded once. This chain joins TRBV18 and TRBJ2-3; the match to TRBD1 covers 8 bases. CDR1 is KGHSH, CDR2 LQKENI, per germline. This CDR3 is 16 amino acids long. V lost 0 bases, J lost 4 bases, and 6 bases stayed unmatched. In nucleotides, the CDR3 is TGTGCCAGCTCACCACCGACAGGGGTTATTGCAGATACGCAGTATTTT. Translation: CASSPPTGVIADTQYF.

The chain combines TRBV19 with TRBJ1-1; TRBD1 aligns across 11 bases. V lost 3 bases and J lost 6; bases outside the gene matches: 3. Germline V gene sequence: CDR1 LNHDA, CDR2 SQIVND (reference sequence). The CDR3 has 14 residues. The CDR3 here is CASSIPGQGAEAFF. The CDR3 nucleotides are TGTGCCAGTAGTATTCCGGGACAGGGGGCTGAAGCTTTCTTT.

The chain links TRBV9 to TRBJ1-6, with D possibly being TRBD1 (5 bases). CDR3 length: 15 residues. CDR1 SGDLS and CDR2 YYNGEE come from the germline V gene. Trimming cost V 2 bases and J 7 bases, with 13 bases left between them. The CDR3 here is CASSVGRVGNSPLHF. The CDR3 DNA follows: TGTGCCAGCAGCGTGGGCAGGGTTGGGAATTCACCCCTCCACTTT.

This clone was found once. This chain joins TRBV5-6 and TRBJ2-7; 12 positions match TRBD1. The V gene's germline CDR1 is SGHDT and CDR2 YYEEEE. This CDR3 region has 16 residues. With 4 bases clipped from V and 7 bases from J, the junction kept 12 bases outside the gene matches. Here the CDR3 reads CASSRSGDRGRKEQYF. Written as DNA, the CDR3 is TGTGCCAGCAGCCGATCCGGGGACAGGGGGCGAAAAGAGCAGTACTTC.

The chain joins TRBV5-4 to TRBJ1-2; TRBD1 agrees at 7 bases. V lost 3 bases and J lost 6; bases outside the gene matches: 11. This CDR3 has 15 residues. Germline-derived CDR1 and CDR2 are SGHNT and YYREEE (reference sequence). The CDR3 reads CASSSHDDRADGYTF. DNA for the CDR3: TGTGCCAGCAGCTCTCACGACGACAGGGCTGATGGCTACACCTTC.

The rearrangement uses TRBV7-9 and TRBJ1-1, with D unclear. The V gene lost 2 bases and the J gene lost 1 base, with 11 bases spanning the gap. Germline CDR1 is SEHNR and CDR2 is FQNEAQ (reference sequence). This CDR3 comprises 15 residues. The CDR3 loop reads CASSLMANRNTEAFF. The CDR3 region has the DNA TGTGCCAGCAGCTTAATGGCAAATCGGAACACTGAAGCTTTCTTT.

Here the CDR3 reads CASSALSGIGEIGELFF. Here the CDR3 DNA reads TGTGCCAGCAGCGCGCTAAGCGGGATAGGGGAAATCGGGGAGCTGTTTTTT. The chain uses TRBV9 and TRBJ2-2; 7 nucleotides agree with TRBD2. V lost 3 bases and J lost 7; bases outside the gene matches: 15. Germline assignment: CDR1 SGDLS and CDR2 YYNGEE. CDR3 length equals 17 residues.

This sequence joins TRBV5-1 and TRBJ2-3; 7 bases line up with TRBD2. The V gene's germline CDR1 is SGHRS and CDR2 YFSETQ. J gave up 2 bases and V 5 bases, and 11 bases lay outside the gene matches. The CDR3 covers 16 residues. This CDR3 is CASRRGGDASTDTQYF. The CDR3 bases are TGCGCCAGCAGAAGGGGAGGGGATGCTTCCACAGATACGCAGTATTTT.

The J gene is TRBJ1-6, the V gene TRBV2, with D perhaps TRBD1 (5 bases). This CDR3 has 13 amino acids. Trimming left V 7 bases short and J 7 bases short, with 11 bases between. Germline-derived CDR1 and CDR2 are SNHLY and FYNNEI. CDR3 DNA: TGTGCCAGCACCCCGGGACTAAATTCACCCCTCCACTTT. Its protein is CASTPGLNSPLHF.

J is TRBJ2-1 and V is TRBV7-6; TRBD1 might be the D (6 bases). The V end was cut by 2 bases, the J end by 8 bases, with 31 bases between. Germline CDR1 SGHVS, CDR2 FNYEAQ. This CDR3 is 20 amino acids long. Written as DNA, the CDR3 is TGTGCCAGCAGCTTACGCCCAATTAGGACAGACGGAGGTCCACGGTATGAGCAGTTCTTC. Amino acids: CASSLRPIRTDGGPRYEQFF.

The rearrangement joins TRBV7-6 to TRBJ1-2, with TRBD1 matching 9 bases. CDR1 and CDR2 (germline): SGHVS, FNYEAQ. The V segment lost 5 bases and the J segment 4 bases; nucleotides outside the gene matches: 8. The CDR3 runs 15 residues. In DNA form, the CDR3 reads TGTGCCAGCAGCCCAGGGACAGGGAGCTTCTATGGCTACACCTTC. Its translation: CASSPGTGSFYGYTF.

This chain joins TRBV5-4 and TRBJ2-1; possibly TRBD1 for D (5 bases). This CDR3 region has 15 residues. V was cut by 1 base and J by 0 bases, with 8 bases left in between. Looked up from germline, CDR1 is SGHNT and CDR2 is YYREEE (reference sequence). This CDR3 reads CASSLTGNSYNEQFF. The CDR3 region has the DNA TGTGCCAGCAGCTTGACAGGAAACTCCTACAATGAGCAGTTCTTC.